Each of the 8 T cell receptor beta chains below was sequenced from the same sample in a study of blood T cell repertoires in COVID-19 (dated by TCRdb to 2019 to 2021). The library was prepared using the immunoSEQ multiplex PCR assay. Not all clones reach the TCRdb copy of this immuneACCESS table, which keeps in-frame sequences only. Checked studies attribute under half of the gap to unresolved V genes and leave the rest unexplained. The sample table contains under 400,000 clones; only one count was recorded for around 91% of them. 6.5% of the sample goes to the ten largest clones. Specimen: peripheral blood. The receptors shown here come from a young man with active or convalescent COVID-19.

The chain recombines TRBV2 with TRBJ1-4; unclear D gene. The CDR3 contains 14 residues. The germline gives CDR1 SNHLY, CDR2 FYNNEI. V was clipped by 6 bases and J by 0 bases, with 8 bases between them. As DNA, the CDR3 is TGTGCCAGCAGCCCCCTTTCAACTAATGAAAAACTGTTTTTT. This encodes CASSPLSTNEKLFF.

The chain links TRBV30 to TRBJ2-2, with 9 nucleotides matching TRBD1. Germline trimming cut 1 base from V and 1 base from J; bases unmatched to any gene: 1. The CDR3 totals 15 residues. The V gene's germline CDR1 is GTSNPN and CDR2 SVGIG (reference sequence). The CDR3 spells CAWSAGQGNTGELFF. CDR3 coding DNA: TGTGCCTGGAGTGCGGGACAGGGGAACACCGGGGAGCTGTTTTTT. The complete variable domain, with remaining parts taken from reference TRBV30 and TRBJ2-2, reads SQTIHQWPATLVQPVGSPLSLECTVEGTSNPNLYWYRQAAGRGLQLLFYSVGIGQISSEVPQNLSASRPQDRQFILSSKKLLLSDSGFYLCAWSAGQGNTGELFFGEGSRLTVL.

The chain is built from TRBV9 and TRBJ2-3, with 10 bases aligning to TRBD2. From germline, CDR1 is SGDLS and CDR2 YYNGEE. The length of the CDR3 is 17 residues. Trimming cost V 0 bases and J 1 base; bases outside gene matches: 5. DNA of the CDR3: TGTGCCAGCAGCGTAGCTTTGACTAGCGGGCGCACAGATACGCAGTATTTT. Translated: CASSVALTSGRTDTQYF.

This rearrangement joins TRBV2 to TRBJ2-2; 7 bases are shared with TRBD2. CDR1 is SNHLY and CDR2 is FYNNEI in the germline V gene. This CDR3 region has 14 residues. The V and J ends lost 7 bases and 2 bases, in that order; junction bases with no gene match: 4. The CDR3 region has the DNA TGTGCCAGCAATGCGGGGGTCAACACCGGGGAGCTGTTTTTT. It translates to CASNAGVNTGELFF.

CDR3 sequence: CASSPSRDHYGYTF. CDR3 sequence (DNA): TGTGCCAGCTCACCCAGCCGGGATCACTATGGCTACACCTTC. The chain joins TRBV18 to TRBJ1-2, with D uncertain. Germline CDR1 and CDR2: KGHSH and LQKENI. V lost 3 bases and J lost 3, with 11 bases in between. The CDR3 runs to 14 residues.

This chain uses TRBV7-9 with TRBJ2-1, with 11 bases matching TRBD2. After removal of 7 bases from V and 4 bases from J, the junction contained 12 bases not matched to a gene. This CDR3 region has 17 residues. Germline V gives CDR1 SEHNR, CDR2 FQNEAQ (reference sequence). The chain's CDR3 is CASTFSPGLADYNEQFF. In DNA form, the CDR3 reads TGTGCCAGCACCTTTTCTCCGGGACTAGCGGATTACAATGAGCAGTTCTTC.

This chain links TRBV4-1 with TRBJ2-1; 9 nucleotides agree with TRBD2. V lost 3 bases, J lost 6 bases, and 6 bases stayed unmatched. This CDR3 is 15 amino acids long. Germline values: CDR1 MGHRA, CDR2 YSYEKL. CDR3 DNA: TGCGCCAGCAGCCAGGGGACTAGCTATACCAATGAGCAGTTCTTC. This translates into CASSQGTSYTNEQFF.

This chain uses TRBV21-1 with TRBJ2-7; the tabulated D call, TRBD1, remains unverified against the DNA. TRBV21-1 is designated a pseudogene. This CDR3 contains 15 residues. As DNA, the CDR3 is TGTGCCAGCAGCAAGAATAACAGGGCTCTTACGGAGCAGTACTTC. Its translation is CASSKNNRALTEQYF.